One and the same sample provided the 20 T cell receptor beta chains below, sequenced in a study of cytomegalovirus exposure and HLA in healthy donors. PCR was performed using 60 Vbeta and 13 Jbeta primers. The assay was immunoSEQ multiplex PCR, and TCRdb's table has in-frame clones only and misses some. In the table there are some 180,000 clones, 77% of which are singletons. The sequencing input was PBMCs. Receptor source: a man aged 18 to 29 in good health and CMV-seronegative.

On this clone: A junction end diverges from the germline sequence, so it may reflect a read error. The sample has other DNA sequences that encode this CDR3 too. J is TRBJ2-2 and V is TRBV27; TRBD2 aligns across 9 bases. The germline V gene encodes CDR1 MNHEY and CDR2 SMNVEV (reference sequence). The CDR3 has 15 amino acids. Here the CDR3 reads CASSSSGGITGELFF. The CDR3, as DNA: TGTGCCAGTAGTTCCAGCGGGGGGATAACCGGGGAGCTGTTTTTT.

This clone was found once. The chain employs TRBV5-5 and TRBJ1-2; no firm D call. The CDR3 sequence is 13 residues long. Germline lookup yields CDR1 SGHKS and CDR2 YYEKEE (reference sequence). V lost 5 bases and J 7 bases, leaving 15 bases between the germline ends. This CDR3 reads CASRTGPEGGYTF. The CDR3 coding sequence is TGTGCCAGCAGAACCGGGCCGGAGGGTGGCTACACCTTC.

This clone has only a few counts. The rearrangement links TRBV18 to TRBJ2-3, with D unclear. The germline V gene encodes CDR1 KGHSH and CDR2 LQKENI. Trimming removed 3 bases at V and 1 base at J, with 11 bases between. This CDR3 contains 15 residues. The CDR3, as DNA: TGTGCCAGCTCACCCGAGTCTCTCCGCACAGATACGCAGTATTTT. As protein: CASSPESLRTDTQYF.

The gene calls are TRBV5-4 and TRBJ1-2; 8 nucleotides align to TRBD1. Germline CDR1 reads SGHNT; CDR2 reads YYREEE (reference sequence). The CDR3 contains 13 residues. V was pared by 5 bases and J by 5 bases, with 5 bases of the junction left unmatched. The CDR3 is CASSPRTGYGYTF. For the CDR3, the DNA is TGTGCCAGCAGTCCTCGGACAGGGTATGGCTACACCTTC.

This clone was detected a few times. The CDR3 loop reads CASSNELDEQFF. The CDR3 coding sequence is TGTGCCAGTAGTAACGAGCTGGATGAGCAGTTCTTC. The rearrangement uses TRBV19 and TRBJ2-1; D is undetermined. Germline V gives CDR1 LNHDA, CDR2 SQIVND (reference sequence). V was shortened by 4 bases and J by 8 bases, with 9 bases between the two germline ends. The CDR3 is 12 residues long.

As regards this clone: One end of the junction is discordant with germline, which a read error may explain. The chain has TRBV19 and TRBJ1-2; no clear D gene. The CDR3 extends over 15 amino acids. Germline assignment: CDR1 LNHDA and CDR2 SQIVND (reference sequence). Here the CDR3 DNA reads TGTGCCAGTAGTATAGTGGGCAGGCAAGGAGGTGGCTACCCCTTC. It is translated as CASSIVGRQGGGYPF.

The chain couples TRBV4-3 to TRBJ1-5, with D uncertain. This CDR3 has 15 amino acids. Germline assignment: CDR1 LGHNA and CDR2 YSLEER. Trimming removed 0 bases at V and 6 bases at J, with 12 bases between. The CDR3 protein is CASSQDWESSQPQHF. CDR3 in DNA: TGCGCCAGCAGCCAAGATTGGGAGAGTAGTCAGCCCCAGCATTTT.

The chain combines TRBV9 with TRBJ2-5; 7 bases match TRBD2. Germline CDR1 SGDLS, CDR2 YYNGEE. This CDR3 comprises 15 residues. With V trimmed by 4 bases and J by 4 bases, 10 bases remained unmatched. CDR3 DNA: TGTGCCAGCAGCCCAACATGGGGGGGATCAGAGACCCAGTACTTC. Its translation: CASSPTWGGSETQYF.

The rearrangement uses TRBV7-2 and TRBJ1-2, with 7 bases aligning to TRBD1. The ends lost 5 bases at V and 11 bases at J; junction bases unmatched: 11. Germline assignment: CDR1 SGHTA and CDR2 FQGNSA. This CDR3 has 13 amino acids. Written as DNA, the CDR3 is TGTGCCAGCAGCCCGCGGACTGGACAGGTTTACACCTTC. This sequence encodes CASSPRTGQVYTF.

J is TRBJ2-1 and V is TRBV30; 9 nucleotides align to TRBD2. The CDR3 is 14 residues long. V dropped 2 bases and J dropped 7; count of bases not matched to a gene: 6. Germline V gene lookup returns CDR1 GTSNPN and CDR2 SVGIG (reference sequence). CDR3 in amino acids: CAWSRGGVGNEQFF. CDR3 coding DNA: TGTGCCTGGAGTCGCGGGGGGGTCGGGAATGAGCAGTTCTTC.

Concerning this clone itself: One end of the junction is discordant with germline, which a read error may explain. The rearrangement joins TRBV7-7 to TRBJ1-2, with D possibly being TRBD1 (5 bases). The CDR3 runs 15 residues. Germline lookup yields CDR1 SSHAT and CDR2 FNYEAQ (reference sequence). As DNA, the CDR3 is TGTGCTAGCAGCAGCAGGGTTATTGGTGACTATGGCTACACCTTC. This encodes CASSSRVIGDYGYTF.

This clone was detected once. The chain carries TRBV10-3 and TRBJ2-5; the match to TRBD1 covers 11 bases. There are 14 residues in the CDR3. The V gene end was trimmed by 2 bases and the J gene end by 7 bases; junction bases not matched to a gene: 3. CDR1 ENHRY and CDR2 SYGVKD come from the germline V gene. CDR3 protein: CAISEGTGGLTQYF. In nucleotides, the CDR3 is TGTGCCATCAGTGAGGGGACAGGGGGGTTGACCCAGTACTTC.

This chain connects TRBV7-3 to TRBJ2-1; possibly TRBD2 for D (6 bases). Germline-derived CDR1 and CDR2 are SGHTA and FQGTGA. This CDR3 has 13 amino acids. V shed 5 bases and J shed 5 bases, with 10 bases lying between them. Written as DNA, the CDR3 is TGTGCCAGCAGCCTTCGGAGGGACAATGAGCAGTTCTTC. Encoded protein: CASSLRRDNEQFF.

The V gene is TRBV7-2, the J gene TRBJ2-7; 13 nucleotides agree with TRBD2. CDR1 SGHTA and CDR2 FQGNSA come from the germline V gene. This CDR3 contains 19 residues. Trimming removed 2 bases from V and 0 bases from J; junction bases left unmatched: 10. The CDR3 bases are TGTGCCAGCAGCTTACGGCGGACTAGCGGGAGAGAGCACTCCTACGAGCAGTACTTC. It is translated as CASSLRRTSGREHSYEQYF.

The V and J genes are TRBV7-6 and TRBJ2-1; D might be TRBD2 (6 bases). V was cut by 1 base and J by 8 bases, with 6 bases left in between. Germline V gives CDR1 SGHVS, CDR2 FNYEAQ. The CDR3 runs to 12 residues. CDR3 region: CASSLGGDEQFF. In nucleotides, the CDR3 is TGTGCCAGCAGCTTAGGCGGGGATGAGCAGTTCTTC.

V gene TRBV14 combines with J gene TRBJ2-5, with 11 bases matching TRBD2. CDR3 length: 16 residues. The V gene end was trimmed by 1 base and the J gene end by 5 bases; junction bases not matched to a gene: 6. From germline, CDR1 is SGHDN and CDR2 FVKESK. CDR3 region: CASSQVLAGGPETQYF. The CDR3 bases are TGTGCCAGCAGCCAAGTTTTAGCGGGGGGGCCGGAGACCCAGTACTTC.

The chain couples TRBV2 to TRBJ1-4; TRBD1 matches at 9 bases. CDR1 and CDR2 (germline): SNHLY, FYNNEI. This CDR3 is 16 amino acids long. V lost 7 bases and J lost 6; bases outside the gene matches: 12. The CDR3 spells CASNPGQGVWHEKLFF. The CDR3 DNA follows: TGTGCCAGCAACCCGGGACAGGGTGTGTGGCATGAAAAACTGTTTTTT.

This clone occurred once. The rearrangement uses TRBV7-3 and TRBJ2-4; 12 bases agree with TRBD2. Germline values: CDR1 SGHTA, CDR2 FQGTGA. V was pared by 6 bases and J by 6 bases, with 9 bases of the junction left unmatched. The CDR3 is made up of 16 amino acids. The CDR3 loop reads CASSPGPTSGGNIQYF. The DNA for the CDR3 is TGTGCCAGCAGTCCAGGACCGACTAGCGGGGGAAACATTCAGTACTTC.

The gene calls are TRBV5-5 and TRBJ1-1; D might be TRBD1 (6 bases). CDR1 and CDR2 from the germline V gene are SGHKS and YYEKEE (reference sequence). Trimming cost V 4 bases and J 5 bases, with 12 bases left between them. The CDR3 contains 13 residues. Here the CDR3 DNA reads TGTGCCAGCAGCCTCGGGAGGGGGACTGAAGCTTTCTTT. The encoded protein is CASSLGRGTEAFF.

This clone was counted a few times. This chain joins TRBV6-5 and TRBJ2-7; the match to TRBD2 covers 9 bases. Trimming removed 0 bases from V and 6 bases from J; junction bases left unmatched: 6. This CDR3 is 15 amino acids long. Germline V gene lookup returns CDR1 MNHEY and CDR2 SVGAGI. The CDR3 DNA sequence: TGTGCCAGCAGTTACTCGCGGGGGGGCCATCGCGAGCAGTACTTC. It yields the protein CASSYSRGGHREQYF.